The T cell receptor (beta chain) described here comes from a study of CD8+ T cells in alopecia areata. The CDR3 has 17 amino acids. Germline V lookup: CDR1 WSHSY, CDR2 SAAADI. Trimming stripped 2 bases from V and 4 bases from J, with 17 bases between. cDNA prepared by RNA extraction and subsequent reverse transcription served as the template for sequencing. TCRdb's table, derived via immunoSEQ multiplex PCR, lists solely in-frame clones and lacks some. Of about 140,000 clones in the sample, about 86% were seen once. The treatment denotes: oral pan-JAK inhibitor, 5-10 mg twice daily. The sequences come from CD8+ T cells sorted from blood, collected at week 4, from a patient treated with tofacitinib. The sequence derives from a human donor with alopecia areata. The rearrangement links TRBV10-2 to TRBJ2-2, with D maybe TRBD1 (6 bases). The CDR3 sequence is CASSELGPGVGTGELFF. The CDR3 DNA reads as TGCGCCAGCAGTGAGCTCGGGCCAGGGGTAGGCACCGGGGAGCTGTTTTTT.